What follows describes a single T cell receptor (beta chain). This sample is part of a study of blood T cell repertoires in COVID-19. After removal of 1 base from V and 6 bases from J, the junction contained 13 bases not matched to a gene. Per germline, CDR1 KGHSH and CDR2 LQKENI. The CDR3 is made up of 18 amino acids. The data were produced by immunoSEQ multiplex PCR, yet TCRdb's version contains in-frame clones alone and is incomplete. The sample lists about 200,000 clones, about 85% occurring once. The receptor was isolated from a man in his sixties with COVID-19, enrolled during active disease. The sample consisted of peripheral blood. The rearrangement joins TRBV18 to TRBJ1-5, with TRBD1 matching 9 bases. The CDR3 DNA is TGTGCCAGCTCACCACGGAACAGGGGGCCCTCAGGGGGTCAGCCCCAGCATTTT. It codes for CASSPRNRGPSGGQPQHF.